The present entry profiles one TCR beta chain with its context. The record originates from a study of blood T cell repertoires in COVID-19. Study summary: Samples came from the United States, Italy and Spain, spanning acute and convalescent COVID-19. T cells, B-cell-depleted T cells, or PBMCs supplied cDNA or gDNA.

CDR1 and CDR2 from the germline V gene are MNHNS and SASEGT. This CDR3 is 17 amino acids long. Losses at the gene ends were 0 bases for V and 0 bases for J; bases not matched to a gene: 4. Method: immunoSEQ multiplex PCR; TCRdb's copy keeps in-frame clones and lacks some. Of about 210,000 clones in the sample, 89% were seen once. The origin of this receptor is a woman in her thirties or forties with acute or convalescent COVID-19. The sample was peripheral blood. The V call is TRBV6-1, the J call TRBJ2-3; 9 bases agree with TRBD2. The CDR3 bases are TGTGCCAGCAGTGAAGCGGTTAGCGGGGGTAGCACAGATACGCAGTATTTT. This codes for CASSEAVSGGSTDTQYF.